These 25 T cell receptor beta chains were sequenced from one sample in a study of beta chain features in type 1 diabetes. Broader study findings: In all four CD4+ subsets, TCRB CDR3 length was significantly, moderately reduced in type 1 diabetes.

Reverse transcription of all isolated RNA meant that expressed TCRB transcripts were sequenced. Assay: immunoSEQ multiplex PCR; the TCRdb copy retains only in-frame clones and omits some. The sample carries fewer than 300,000 clones, 20% recorded once. No antigens are known for them. The sequenced material came from naive CD4+ T cells from blood. The receptors originated from a woman between 35 and 50 years old with type 1 diabetes.

This clone was found a few times. This chain uses TRBV27 with TRBJ1-2, with 8 bases that match TRBD1. Unmatched junction bases numbered 8, after V lost 2 bases and J lost 6 bases. Looked up from germline, CDR1 is MNHEY and CDR2 is SMNVEV (reference sequence). The CDR3 spans 15 residues. The CDR3 is CASSLQGASIDGYTF. As DNA, the CDR3 is TGTGCCAGCAGTTTACAGGGGGCCTCTATAGATGGCTACACCTTC.

This clone was counted only a few times. The chain joins TRBV7-9 to TRBJ1-5; no reliable D call. Trimming took 3 bases from V and 3 from J, leaving 9 bases between them. The CDR3 extends over 14 amino acids. Germline loops: CDR1 SEHNR, CDR2 FQNEAQ (reference sequence). CDR3 nucleotides: TGTGCCAGCAGCTTCCCGGGGAACAATCAGCCCCAGCATTTT. This codes for CASSFPGNNQPQHF. Full variable domain (outside the CDR3, taken from reference TRBV7-9 and TRBJ1-5): DTGVSQNPRHKITKRGQNVTFRCDPISEHNRLYWYRQTLGQGPEFLTYFQNEAQLEKSRLLSDRFSAERPKGSFSTLEIQRTEQGDSAMYLCASSFPGNNQPQHFGDGTRLSIL.

This clone was detected only a few times. The rearrangement links TRBV11-1 to TRBJ1-1; 7 bases align to TRBD1. This CDR3 contains 13 residues. Germline CDR1 reads SGHAT; CDR2 reads FQDESV (reference sequence). The trim removed 7 bases at V and 2 bases at J, leaving 4 bases unmatched. The CDR3 region is CASNRDSNTEAFF. Written as DNA, the CDR3 is TGTGCCAGCAACCGGGACAGTAACACTGAAGCTTTCTTT.

The rearrangement joins TRBV28 to TRBJ2-7; no clear D gene. This CDR3 has 15 amino acids. Germline CDR1 reads MDHEN; CDR2 reads SYDVKM. Deletions cut 4 bases from V and 1 base from J, with 14 bases between. The CDR3 spells CASSSPPGSSYEQYF. Here the CDR3 DNA reads TGTGCCAGCAGTTCACCCCCCGGGTCTTCCTACGAGCAGTACTTC.

Only a few counts were recorded for this clone. The V gene is TRBV18, the J gene TRBJ2-7, with D hard to call. Trimming cost V 4 bases and J 3 bases, with 10 bases left between them. CDR3 length equals 13 residues. In germline, CDR1 is KGHSH, CDR2 LQKENI. The chain's CDR3 is CASSLPGNYEQYF. The DNA for the CDR3 is TGTGCCAGCTCACTTCCAGGCAACTACGAGCAGTACTTC.

Details on this clone: This sample includes further DNA sequences coding for the same CDR3. The chain couples TRBV5-1 to TRBJ2-1, with TRBD2 matching over 12 bases. The CDR3 runs to 15 residues. CDR1 SGHRS and CDR2 YFSETQ come from the germline V gene. V dropped 2 bases and J dropped 7; count of bases not matched to a gene: 4. The chain's CDR3 is CASSFLAGGGNEQFF. Here the CDR3 DNA reads TGCGCCAGCAGCTTCCTAGCGGGAGGGGGGAATGAGCAGTTCTTC.

The chain links TRBV25-1 to TRBJ1-1, with 7 bases matching TRBD1. Germline trimming cut 1 base from V and 0 bases from J; bases unmatched to any gene: 8. CDR1 is MGHDK and CDR2 is SYGVNS in the germline V gene. The CDR3 sequence is 17 residues long. The CDR3 sequence: CASSESGTEGLNTEAFF. The CDR3 DNA reads TGTGCCAGCAGTGAATCGGGGACAGAGGGATTGAACACTGAAGCTTTCTTT.

The chain joins TRBV5-1 to TRBJ2-1; TRBD1 matches at 9 bases. The germline V gene encodes CDR1 SGHRS and CDR2 YFSETQ. The CDR3 has 15 amino acids. With V trimmed by 4 bases and J by 4 bases, 6 bases remained unmatched. The CDR3 loop reads CASSPGTGSYNEQFF. In DNA form, the CDR3 reads TGCGCCAGCAGCCCCGGGACAGGGTCTTACAATGAGCAGTTCTTC.

The rearrangement uses TRBV28 and TRBJ1-2; no reliable D call. Trimming removed 4 bases from V and 8 bases from J, with 11 bases in between. In germline, CDR1 is MDHEN, CDR2 SYDVKM. The CDR3 is 12 residues long. The CDR3 sequence: CASSWPPGGYTF. The CDR3 DNA is TGTGCCAGCAGTTGGCCACCCGGGGGCTACACCTTC.

Only one count was recorded for this clone. This sequence joins TRBV2 and TRBJ1-2, with D perhaps TRBD1 (5 bases). V lost 4 bases and J lost 8, with 14 bases in between. CDR1 and CDR2 (germline): SNHLY, FYNNEI. The length of the CDR3 is 13 residues. Here the CDR3 DNA reads TGTGCCAGCAGTGCAACAGGCTCCCTCGGCTACACCTTC. It translates to CASSATGSLGYTF.

This clone turned up a few times. The chain links TRBV7-2 to TRBJ2-7, with 7 bases matching TRBD1. CDR3 length equals 14 residues. V lost 5 bases to trimming and J lost 2 bases; unmatched junction nucleotides: 6. Germline V CDR1 and CDR2: SGHTA, FQGNSA. In DNA form, the CDR3 reads TGTGCCAGCAGCCCCCGACAGGGTCCCTACGAGCAGTACTTC. The encoded protein is CASSPRQGPYEQYF. Full variable domain (outside the CDR3, taken from reference TRBV7-2 and TRBJ2-7): GAGVSQSPSNKVTEKGKDVELRCDPISGHTALYWYRQSLGQGLEFLIYFQGNSAPDKSGLPSDRFSAERTGGSVSTLTIQRTQQEDSAVYLCASSPRQGPYEQYFGPGTRLTVT.

The chain is built from TRBV29-1 and TRBJ1-4; 7 bases map to TRBD1. V dropped 3 bases and J dropped 8; count of bases not matched to a gene: 6. CDR3 length: 13 residues. Looked up from germline, CDR1 is SQVTM and CDR2 is ANQGSEA. The CDR3 is CSVELTGREKLFF. CDR3 DNA sequence: TGCAGCGTTGAGCTGACAGGGCGCGAAAAACTGTTTTTT.

A remark on this clone: The junction differs from germline at one of its ends, possibly a read error. This rearrangement joins TRBV7-9 to TRBJ1-1; D is unresolved. This CDR3 is built from 13 residues. Germline V gives CDR1 SEHNR, CDR2 FQNEAQ (reference sequence). CDR3 nucleotide sequence: TGTGCCAGCAGCGTGACACGGAACAATGAAGCTTTCTTT. Translated: CASSVTRNNEAFF.

This sequence joins TRBV5-4 and TRBJ2-7; 10 bases are a match to TRBD1. Germline V gene data show CDR1 as SGHNT and CDR2 as YYREEE (reference sequence). The CDR3 is 15 residues long. With 4 bases clipped from V and 5 bases from J, the junction kept 9 bases outside the gene matches. The CDR3 DNA sequence: TGTGCCAGCAGCCCCCGGGACAGGGGTGGAGACGAGCAGTACTTC. Protein: CASSPRDRGGDEQYF.

The chain combines TRBV10-3 with TRBJ2-2; D not certain. V was trimmed by 4 bases and J by 0 bases, leaving 6 bases between them. The germline gives CDR1 ENHRY, CDR2 SYGVKD. The CDR3 has 14 amino acids. CDR3 sequence reads: CAISAASNTGELFF. The DNA of the CDR3 is TGTGCCATCAGTGCAGCGTCGAACACCGGGGAGCTGTTTTTT.

This clone was picked up a small number of times. The rearrangement uses TRBV30 and TRBJ2-5; possibly TRBD1 for D (6 bases). V lost 1 base to trimming and J lost 4 bases, with 10 bases between them. There are 13 residues in the CDR3. Germline V lookup: CDR1 GTSNPN, CDR2 SVGIG (reference sequence). CDR3 DNA: TGTGCCTGGAGTGGAGGACAGCGAGAGACCCAGTACTTC. Encoded protein: CAWSGGQRETQYF.

This clone was picked up a small number of times. V gene TRBV7-2 combines with J gene TRBJ2-5, with TRBD1 matching over 10 bases. Germline CDR1 SGHTA, CDR2 FQGNSA. Trimming cost V 5 bases and J 5 bases; bases outside gene matches: 8. This CDR3 is built from 15 residues. The chain's CDR3 is CASSHQSGQGETQYF. The DNA for the CDR3 is TGTGCCAGCAGCCATCAGTCGGGACAGGGGGAGACCCAGTACTTC. The variable domain in full, completed from reference TRBV7-2 and TRBJ2-5, reads GAGVSQSPSNKVTEKGKDVELRCDPISGHTALYWYRQSLGQGLEFLIYFQGNSAPDKSGLPSDRFSAERTGGSVSTLTIQRTQQEDSAVYLCASSHQSGQGETQYFGPGTRLLVL.

This clone has just one count. The chain has TRBV2 and TRBJ1-1; D gene uncertain. With 5 bases removed from V and 0 bases from J, the gap between germline ends came to 10 bases. Germline V CDR1 and CDR2: SNHLY, FYNNEI. The CDR3 has 14 residues. As DNA, the CDR3 is TGTGCCAGCAGTTCCTCCTCCTTGAACACTGAAGCTTTCTTT. As protein: CASSSSSLNTEAFF.

The chain carries TRBV4-3 and TRBJ2-5; 11 nucleotides agree with TRBD2. Germline CDR1 is LGHNA and CDR2 is YSLEER. Trimming cost V 6 bases and J 2 bases; bases outside gene matches: 2. This CDR3 contains 14 residues. CDR3 sequence reads: CASRTSGAQETQYF. The CDR3 coding sequence is TGCGCCAGCAGGACTAGCGGGGCACAAGAGACCCAGTACTTC.

This clone turned up a few times. The chain couples TRBV5-1 to TRBJ2-7; D perhaps matches TRBD1 (5 bases). The CDR3 runs to 14 residues. Germline loops: CDR1 SGHRS, CDR2 YFSETQ. Trimming stripped 0 bases from V and 7 bases from J, with 14 bases between. The CDR3 DNA is TGCGCCAGCAGCTTGGTAGCAGGGTCTGGTGAGCAGTACTTC. The encoded protein is CASSLVAGSGEQYF.

CDR3 sequence reads: CSGLAHEQFF. CDR3 nucleotide sequence: TGCAGTGGACTAGCCCATGAGCAGTTCTTC. This chain joins TRBV20-1 and TRBJ2-1; 7 nucleotides match TRBD2. Per the germline V gene, CDR1 is DFQATT and CDR2 is SNEGSKA (reference sequence). This CDR3 spans 10 amino acids. V lost 7 bases and J lost 8; bases outside the gene matches: 2.

This clone was counted a few times. The chain recombines TRBV9 with TRBJ2-6; tentative D call: TRBD2 (5 bases). Germline V gene sequence: CDR1 SGDLS, CDR2 YYNGEE. The V end lost 8 bases, the J end lost 4 bases, and 10 bases lay between the germline ends. CDR3 length: 13 amino acids. The CDR3 coding sequence is TGTGCCAGTCGAGGGTTAGGGGCCAACGTCCTGACTTTC. Amino acid sequence: CASRGLGANVLTF.

This clone was observed a few times. V gene TRBV29-1 combines with J gene TRBJ2-5; 10 bases map to TRBD2. Germline V gene lookup returns CDR1 SQVTM and CDR2 ANQGSEA. V lost 5 bases to trimming and J lost 1 base; unmatched junction nucleotides: 4. The length of the CDR3 is 14 residues. CDR3 nucleotide sequence: TGCAGCGTTAGGACTAGCGGTCCCCAAGAGACCCAGTACTTC. It codes for CSVRTSGPQETQYF.

The chain joins TRBV30 to TRBJ1-2, with no clear D. Trimming took 5 bases from V and 7 from J, leaving 14 bases between them. Germline V gene data show CDR1 as GTSNPN and CDR2 as SVGIG (reference sequence). There are 12 residues in the CDR3. The CDR3 DNA follows: TGTGCCTGGCGGCGGAGGGCGGGTGGCTACACCTTC. Translation: CAWRRRAGGYTF.

The V call is TRBV9, the J call TRBJ1-5; weak D call: TRBD1 (5 bases). With 0 bases removed from V and 6 bases from J, the gap between germline ends came to 16 bases. CDR3 length: 16 residues. In germline, CDR1 is SGDLS, CDR2 YYNGEE. The CDR3 region is CASSVGDTGVGQPQHF. The DNA of the CDR3 is TGTGCCAGCAGCGTAGGGGATACGGGGGTAGGTCAGCCCCAGCATTTT.